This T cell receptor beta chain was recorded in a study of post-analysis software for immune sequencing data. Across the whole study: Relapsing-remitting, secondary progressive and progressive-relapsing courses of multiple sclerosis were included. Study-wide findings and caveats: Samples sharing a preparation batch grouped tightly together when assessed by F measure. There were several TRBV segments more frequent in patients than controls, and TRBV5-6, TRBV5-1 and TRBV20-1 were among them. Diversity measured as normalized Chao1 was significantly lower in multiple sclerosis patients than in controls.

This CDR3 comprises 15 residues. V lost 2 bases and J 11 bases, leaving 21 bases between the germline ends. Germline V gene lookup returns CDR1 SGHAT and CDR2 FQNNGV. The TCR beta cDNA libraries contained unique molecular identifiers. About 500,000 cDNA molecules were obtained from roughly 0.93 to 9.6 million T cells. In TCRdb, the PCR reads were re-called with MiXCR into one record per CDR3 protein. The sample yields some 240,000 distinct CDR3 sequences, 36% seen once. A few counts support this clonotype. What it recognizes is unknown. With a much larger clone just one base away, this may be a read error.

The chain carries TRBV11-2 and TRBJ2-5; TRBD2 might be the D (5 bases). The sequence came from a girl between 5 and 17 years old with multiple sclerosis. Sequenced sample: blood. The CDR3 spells CASSLWRASGNEQYF. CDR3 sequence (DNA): TGTGCCAGCAGCTTATGGCGGGCAAGTGGGAATGAGCAGTACTTC.